The following is a TCR beta chain sequence with its context. The sample originates from a study of T-cell memory formation after mild COVID-19. The overall study: There were largely donor-specific TCR clusters.

CDR3 size: 14 residues. V dropped 8 bases and J dropped 6; count of bases not matched to a gene: 8. Sample barcodes and UMIs were carried by the TCR alpha and TCR beta cDNA libraries that 5'RACE generated with constant-segment primers. TCRdb re-derived calls from the 5' RACE reads in MiXCR, one entry per CDR3 protein. The sample consists of roughly 300,000 distinct CDR3 sequences, around 15% of them appearing once. The sequence was obtained from a man aged 18 to 30 who had mild COVID-19 (a few samples of this study predate the infection). Cell type and time point are not known. The sequenced sample consisted of PBMCs or a T cell subset sorted from them (not recorded which). The gene calls are TRBV12-3 or TRBV12-4 and TRBJ1-5, with 9 bases identical to TRBD1. CDR3 DNA: TGTGCCAGCCAAAGGACAGGGGATGCTCAGCCCCAGCATTTT. Amino acid sequence: CASQRTGDAQPQHF.